This T cell receptor beta chain stems from a study of patients and donors after allogeneic stem cell transplantation. TCRdb analysed the RT-PCR reads with MiXCR anew, one entry per CDR3 protein. The table records 400,000 to 500,000 distinct CDR3 sequences, about a sixth of them present only once. The junction had 4 bases not matched to a gene; V was cut back by 4 bases and J by 13 bases. Per germline, CDR1 DFQATT and CDR2 SNEGSKA (reference sequence). The CDR3 is 11 residues long. The chain joins TRBV20-1 to TRBJ2-4; 10 bases agree with TRBD1. The clonotype comes from a human donor who was either an allogeneic HSCT recipient or a stem cell or donor lymphocyte infusion donor (not recorded which). It is not recorded whose cells these are; they may come from a transplant donor. Sequenced sample: blood, either unsorted or a sorted T cell fraction (not recorded which). The CDR3 region has the DNA TGCAGTGCTACGGGACAGGGGCTGCAGTACTTC. Translated, it gives CSATGQGLQYF.